This TCR beta chain originates from a study of T cell repertoires in cytomegalovirus infection. On the study more broadly: The public TCR beta signatures pointed to both CMV infection and matching HLA type.

This clonotype occurred a few times. Its specificity is unknown. The CDR3 has 16 residues. Trimming pared 3 bases from V and 0 bases from J, leaving 15 bases between. Germline assignment: CDR1 SGHNT and CDR2 YYREEE (reference sequence). TCRdb re-analysed the reads in MiXCR, keeping a single row per CDR3 protein. The profile shows 300,000 or so distinct CDR3 sequences, about a quarter of them singletons. Study findings and constraints: The study identified carriers of CMV plus the relevant HLA from cumulative public TCR beta family frequency. There were HLA-C-restricted CMV-specific TCR beta clonotypes dominating the ex vivo response.

The chain is built from TRBV5-4 and TRBJ2-5, with D perhaps TRBD1 (5 bases). The receptor was isolated from a human donor in good health (CMV status not recorded). Some clones in this sample may be carry-over from other donors' samples. Sequencing used PBMCs. The CDR3: CASSWSWGQYQETQYF. CDR3 sequence (DNA): TGTGCCAGCAGCTGGAGCTGGGGCCAGTACCAAGAGACCCAGTACTTC.